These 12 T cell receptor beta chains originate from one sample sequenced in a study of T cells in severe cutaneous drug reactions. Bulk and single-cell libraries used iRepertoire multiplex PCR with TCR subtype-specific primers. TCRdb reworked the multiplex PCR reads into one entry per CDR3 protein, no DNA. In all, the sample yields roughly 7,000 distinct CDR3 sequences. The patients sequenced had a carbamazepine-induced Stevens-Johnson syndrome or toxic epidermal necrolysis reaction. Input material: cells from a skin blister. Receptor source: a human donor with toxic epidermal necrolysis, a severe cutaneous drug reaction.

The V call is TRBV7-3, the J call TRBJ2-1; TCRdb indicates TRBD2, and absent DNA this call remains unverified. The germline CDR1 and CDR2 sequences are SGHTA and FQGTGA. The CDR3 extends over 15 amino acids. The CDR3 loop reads CASSPSGGGGNEQFF.

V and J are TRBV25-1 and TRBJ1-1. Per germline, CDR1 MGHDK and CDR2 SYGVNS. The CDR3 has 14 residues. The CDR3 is CASSDRLPGTEAFF.

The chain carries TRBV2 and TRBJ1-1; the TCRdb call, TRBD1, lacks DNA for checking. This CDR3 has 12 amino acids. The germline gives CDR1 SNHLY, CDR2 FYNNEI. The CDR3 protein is CASSRGTVEAFF.

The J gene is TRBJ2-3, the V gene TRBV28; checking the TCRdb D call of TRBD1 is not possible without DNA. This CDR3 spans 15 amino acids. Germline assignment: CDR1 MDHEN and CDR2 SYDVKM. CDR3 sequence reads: CASSPGGWGTDTQYF.

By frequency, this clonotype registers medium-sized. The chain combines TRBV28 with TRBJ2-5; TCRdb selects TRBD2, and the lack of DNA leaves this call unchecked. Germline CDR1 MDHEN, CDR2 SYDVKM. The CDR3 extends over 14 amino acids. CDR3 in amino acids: CASSSIKGRQTQYF.

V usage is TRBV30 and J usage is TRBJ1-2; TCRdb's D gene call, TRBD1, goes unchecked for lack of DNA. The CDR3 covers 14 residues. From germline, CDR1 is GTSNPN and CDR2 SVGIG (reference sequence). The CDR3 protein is CAWIGTGPNYGYTF.

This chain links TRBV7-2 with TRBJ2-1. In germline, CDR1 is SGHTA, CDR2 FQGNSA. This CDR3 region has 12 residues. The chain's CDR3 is CASSFSPVEQFF.

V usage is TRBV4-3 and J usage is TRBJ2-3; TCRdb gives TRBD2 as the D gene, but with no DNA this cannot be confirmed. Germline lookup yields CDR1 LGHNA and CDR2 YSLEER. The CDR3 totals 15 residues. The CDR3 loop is CASSQGSGRWDTQYF.

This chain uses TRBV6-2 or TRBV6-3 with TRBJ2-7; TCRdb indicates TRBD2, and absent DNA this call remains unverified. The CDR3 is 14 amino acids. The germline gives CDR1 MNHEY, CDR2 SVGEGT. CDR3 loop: CATDSGTSSYEQYF.

The CDR3: CASSLDSSFSAEQFF. This chain links TRBV5-1 with TRBJ2-1. Germline CDR1 is SGHRS and CDR2 is YFSETQ. The CDR3 consists of 15 residues. Variable domain in full (rest from reference TRBV5-1 and TRBJ2-1): KAGVTQTPRYLIKTRGQQVTLSCSPISGHRSVSWYQQTPGQGLQFLFEYFSETQRNKGNFPGRFSGRQFSNSRSEMNVSTLELGDSALYLCASSLDSSFSAEQFFGPGTRLTVL.

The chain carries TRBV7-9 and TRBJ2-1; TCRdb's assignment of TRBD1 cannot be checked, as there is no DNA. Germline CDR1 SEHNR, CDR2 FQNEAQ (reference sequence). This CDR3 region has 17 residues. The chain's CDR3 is CASSPPPASGSYNEQFF.

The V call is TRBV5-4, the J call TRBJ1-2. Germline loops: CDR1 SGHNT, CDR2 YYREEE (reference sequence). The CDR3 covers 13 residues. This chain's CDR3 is CASSLEEFYGYTF. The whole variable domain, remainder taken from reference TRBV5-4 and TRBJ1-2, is ETGVTQSPTHLIKTRGQQVTLRCSSQSGHNTVSWYQQALGQGPQFIFQYYREEENGRGNFPPRFSGLQFPNYSSELNVNALELDDSALYLCASSLEEFYGYTFGSGTRLTVV.